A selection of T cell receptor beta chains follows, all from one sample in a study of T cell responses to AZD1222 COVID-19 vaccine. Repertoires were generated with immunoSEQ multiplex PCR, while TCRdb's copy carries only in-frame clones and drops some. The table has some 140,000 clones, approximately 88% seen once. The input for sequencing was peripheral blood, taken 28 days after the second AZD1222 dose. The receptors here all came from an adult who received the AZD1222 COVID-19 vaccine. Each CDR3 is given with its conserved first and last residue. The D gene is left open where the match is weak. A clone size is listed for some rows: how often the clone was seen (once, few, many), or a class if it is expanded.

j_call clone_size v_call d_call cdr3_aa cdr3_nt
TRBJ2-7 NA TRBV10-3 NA CAISGPRSDEQYF TGTGCCATCAGTGGGCCCAGGTCCGACGAGCAGTACTTC
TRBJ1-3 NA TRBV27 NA CASSYTFSGNTIYF TGTGCCAGCAGTTATACGTTCTCTGGAAACACCATATATTTT
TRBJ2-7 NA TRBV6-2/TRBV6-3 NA CASSLAMTYEQYF TGTGCCAGCAGTTTGGCTATGACCTACGAGCAGTACTTC
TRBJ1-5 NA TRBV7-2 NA CASSENRVSQPQHF TGTGCCAGCAGCGAAAACAGGGTATCTCAGCCCCAGCATTTT
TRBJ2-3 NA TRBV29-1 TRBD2 CSVDSGRAPDTQYF TGCAGCGTTGATAGCGGGAGGGCCCCAGATACGCAGTATTTT
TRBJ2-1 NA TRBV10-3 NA CAIRAGREISEQFF TGTGCCATCCGAGCAGGTCGGGAGATTAGTGAGCAGTTCTTC
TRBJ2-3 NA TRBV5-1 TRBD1 CASSVGQGVTDTQYF TGCGCCAGCAGCGTGGGACAGGGTGTCACAGATACGCAGTATTTT
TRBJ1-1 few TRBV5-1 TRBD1 CASSATGVTTEAFF TGCGCCAGCAGCGCGACAGGGGTGACCACTGAAGCTTTCTTT
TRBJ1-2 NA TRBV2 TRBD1 CASIRTGGSNYGYTF TGTGCCAGCATACGTACAGGGGGCTCTAACTATGGCTACACCTTC
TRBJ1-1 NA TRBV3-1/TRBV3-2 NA CASSQGPGLNTEAFF TGTGCCAGCAGCCAAGGCCCGGGCTTGAACACTGAAGCTTTCTTT
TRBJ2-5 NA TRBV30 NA CAWSAGEGEEYF TGTGCCTGGAGTGCGGGGGAAGGAGAGGAGTACTTC
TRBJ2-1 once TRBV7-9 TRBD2 CASSSAGGPHEQFF TGTGCCAGCAGCTCAGCGGGAGGGCCCCATGAGCAGTTCTTC
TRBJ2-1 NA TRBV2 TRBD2 CASSAVDGGRKFF TGTGCCAGCAGTGCCGTGGATGGCGGGAGAAAGTTCTTC
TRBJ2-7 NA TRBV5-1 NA CASSWGATGIVREQYF TGCGCCAGCAGCTGGGGGGCGACAGGGATAGTACGGGAGCAGTACTTC
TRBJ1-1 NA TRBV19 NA CASSIEGSMNTEAFF TGTGCCAGTAGTATAGAAGGGAGCATGAACACTGAAGCTTTCTTT
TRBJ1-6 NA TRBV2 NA CASSSGEDSPLHF TGTGCCAGCAGTTCAGGGGAGGATTCACCCCTCCACTTT
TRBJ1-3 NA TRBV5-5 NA CASSSAGAGWGKAGNTIYF TGTGCCAGCAGCTCCGCCGGGGCAGGTTGGGGAAAAGCTGGAAACACCATATATTTT
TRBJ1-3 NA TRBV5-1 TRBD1 CASRSTGGGNTIYF TGCGCCAGCAGATCGACAGGGGGCGGAAACACCATATATTTT
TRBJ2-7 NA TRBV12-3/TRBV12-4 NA CASSSNYEQYF TGTGCCAGCAGCTCGAACTACGAGCAGTACTTC
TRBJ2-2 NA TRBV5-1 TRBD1 CASSEGTGGYTGELFF TGCGCCAGCAGCGAGGGGACAGGGGGGTACACCGGGGAGCTGTTTTTT
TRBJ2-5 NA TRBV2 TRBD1 CASSRGHLETQYF TGTGCCAGCTCGAGGGGGCATCTGGAGACCCAGTACTTC
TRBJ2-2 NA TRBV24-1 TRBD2 CATSDSSGGRGELFF TGTGCCACCAGTGACTCTAGCGGGGGAAGGGGGGAGCTGTTTTTT
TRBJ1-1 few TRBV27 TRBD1 CASSRLDRYRAEAFF TGTGCCAGCAGTCGACTGGACAGGTACAGGGCTGAAGCTTTCTTT
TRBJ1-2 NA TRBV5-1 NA CASSLGDRDYGYTF TGCGCCAGCAGCTTGGGCGACAGAGACTATGGCTACACCTTC
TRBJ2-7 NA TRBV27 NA CASGEPGPKPYEQYF TGTGCCAGCGGCGAACCGGGACCGAAACCCTACGAGCAGTACTTC
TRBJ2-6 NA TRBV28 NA CASIWGRPSGANVLTF TGTGCCAGCATCTGGGGGCGGCCCTCTGGGGCCAACGTCCTGACTTTC
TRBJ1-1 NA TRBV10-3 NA CAISESTGPIEAFF TGTGCCATCAGTGAGTCCACGGGTCCGATAGAAGCTTTCTTT
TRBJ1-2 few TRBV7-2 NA CASSKPTVYYGYTF TGTGCCAGCAGCAAACCGACAGTCTACTATGGCTACACCTTC
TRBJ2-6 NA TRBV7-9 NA CASSLERSGANVLTF TGTGCCAGCAGCTTAGAGCGGTCTGGGGCCAACGTCCTGACTTTC
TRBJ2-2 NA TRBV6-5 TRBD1 CASRWDRSNTGELFF TGTGCCAGCAGATGGGACAGATCGAACACCGGGGAGCTGTTTTTT
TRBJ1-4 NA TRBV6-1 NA CASSEASPREGLFF TGTGCCAGCAGTGAAGCAAGCCCCAGGGAAGGACTGTTTTTT
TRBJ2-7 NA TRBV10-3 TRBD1 CATRGQGPYEQYF TGTGCCACCCGGGGACAGGGGCCCTACGAGCAGTACTTC
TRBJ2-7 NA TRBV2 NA CASTQTRWGSLEQYF TGTGCCAGCACCCAAACCCGGTGGGGTAGCCTCGAGCAGTACTTC
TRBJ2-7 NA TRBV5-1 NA CASSPIQGAYEQYF TGCGCCAGCAGCCCGATACAGGGCGCCTACGAGCAGTACTTC
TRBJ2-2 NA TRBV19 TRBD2 CASSIGLAGLSDTGELFF TGTGCCAGTAGTATAGGACTAGCGGGATTATCGGACACCGGGGAGCTGTTTTTT
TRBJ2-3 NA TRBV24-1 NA CATSGRGTDTQYF TGTGCCACCAGTGGCAGGGGCACAGATACGCAGTATTTT
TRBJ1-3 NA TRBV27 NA CASSLSWHSGNTIYF TGTGCCAGCAGTTTATCGTGGCACTCTGGAAACACCATATATTTT
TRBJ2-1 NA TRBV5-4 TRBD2 CASSPPGTSGYNEQFF TGTGCCAGCAGCCCACCCGGGACTAGCGGATACAATGAGCAGTTCTTC
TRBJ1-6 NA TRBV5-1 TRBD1 CASSLGGQGSPLHF TGCGCCAGCAGCTTGGGAGGACAGGGTTCACCCCTCCACTTT
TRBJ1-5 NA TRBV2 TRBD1 CASRQGQGPSNQPQHF TGTGCCAGCAGACAGGGACAGGGTCCGAGCAATCAGCCCCAGCATTTT
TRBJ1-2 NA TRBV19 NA CASSIRGGYTF TGTGCCAGTAGTATCAGGGGAGGCTACACCTTC
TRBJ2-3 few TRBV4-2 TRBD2 CASGGLAVTDTQYF TGTGCCAGCGGCGGGCTAGCGGTCACAGATACGCAGTATTTT
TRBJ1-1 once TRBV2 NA CASGSGTNTEAFF TGTGCCAGCGGAAGTGGGACGAACACTGAAGCTTTCTTT
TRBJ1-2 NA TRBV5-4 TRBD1 CASSLDPGQGGYGYTF TGTGCCAGCAGCTTGGATCCGGGACAGGGGGGGTATGGCTACACCTTC
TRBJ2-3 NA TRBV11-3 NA CASSSGARIGTDTQYF TGTGCCAGCAGCTCCGGGGCGCGAATCGGCACAGATACGCAGTATTTT
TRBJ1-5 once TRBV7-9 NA CASSQTGGQPQHF TGTGCCAGCAGCCAGACCGGGGGGCAGCCCCAGCATTTT
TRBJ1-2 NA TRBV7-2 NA CASSAPEGRNRYGYTF TGTGCCAGCAGCGCCCCGGAAGGGAGGAATCGCTATGGCTACACCTTC
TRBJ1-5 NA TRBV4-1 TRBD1 CASSQGRGQYSNQPQHF TGCGCCAGCAGCCAAGGAAGGGGACAGTATAGCAATCAGCCCCAGCATTTT
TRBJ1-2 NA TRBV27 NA CASSLSQGANYGYTF TGTGCCAGCAGTTTATCACAGGGCGCCAACTATGGCTACACCTTC
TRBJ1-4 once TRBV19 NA CASGTQLGEKLFF TGTGCCAGCGGGACTCAACTAGGGGAAAAACTGTTTTTT
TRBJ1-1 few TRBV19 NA CASSIGSGTEAFF TGTGCCAGTAGTATTGGGAGCGGGACTGAAGCTTTCTTT
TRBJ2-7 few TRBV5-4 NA CASSLLGGGNAEQYF TGTGCCAGCAGCTTGTTAGGGGGAGGCAACGCCGAGCAGTACTTC